The present entry profiles one TCR beta chain with its context. Its antigen is undetermined. The data originate from a study of human T cells and chemical hapten exposure. Study in general: During the approximately 25-week study period, patients had diphenylcyclopropenone applied to the scalp every week. General study findings and limits: Against controls, expanded TCRs gave rise to significantly more large CDR3 similarity clusters. DPC sensitization produced no change in TCRs with frequency above 1 in 1000.

TCRdb used MiXCR to reprocess the RACE reads, holding one entry per CDR3 protein. The sample has 300,000 to 400,000 distinct CDR3 sequences, more than 4.5% seen once. Between the trimmed V and J ends, which lost 4 bases and 1 base, there was a span of 20 bases. Germline CDR1 SNHLY, CDR2 FYNNEI. CDR3 length: 17 amino acids. Time point meaning: pre-sensitization, week 0. Treatment noted: therapeutic diphenylcyclopropenone sensitization with weekly scalp DPC. This clonotype originated in a woman aged 50 to 60 with alopecia areata. Some clones in this sample may be carry-over from other donors' samples. This chain joins TRBV2 and TRBJ2-7; D is unresolved. This material consisted of whole blood, taken in connection with sensitization to the hapten diphenylcyclopropenone (DPC). CDR3 protein: CASSGGGYRPGSYEQYF. DNA of the CDR3: TGTGCCAGCAGTGGAGGTGGCTATCGACCAGGATCCTACGAGCAGTACTTC. The full variable domain, completed using reference TRBV2 and TRBJ2-7, is EPEVTQTPSHQVTQMGQEVILRCVPISNHLYFYWYRQILGQKVEFLVSFYNNEISEKSEIFDDQFSVERPDGSNFTLKIRSTKLEDSAMYFCASSGGGYRPGSYEQYFGPGTRLTVT.